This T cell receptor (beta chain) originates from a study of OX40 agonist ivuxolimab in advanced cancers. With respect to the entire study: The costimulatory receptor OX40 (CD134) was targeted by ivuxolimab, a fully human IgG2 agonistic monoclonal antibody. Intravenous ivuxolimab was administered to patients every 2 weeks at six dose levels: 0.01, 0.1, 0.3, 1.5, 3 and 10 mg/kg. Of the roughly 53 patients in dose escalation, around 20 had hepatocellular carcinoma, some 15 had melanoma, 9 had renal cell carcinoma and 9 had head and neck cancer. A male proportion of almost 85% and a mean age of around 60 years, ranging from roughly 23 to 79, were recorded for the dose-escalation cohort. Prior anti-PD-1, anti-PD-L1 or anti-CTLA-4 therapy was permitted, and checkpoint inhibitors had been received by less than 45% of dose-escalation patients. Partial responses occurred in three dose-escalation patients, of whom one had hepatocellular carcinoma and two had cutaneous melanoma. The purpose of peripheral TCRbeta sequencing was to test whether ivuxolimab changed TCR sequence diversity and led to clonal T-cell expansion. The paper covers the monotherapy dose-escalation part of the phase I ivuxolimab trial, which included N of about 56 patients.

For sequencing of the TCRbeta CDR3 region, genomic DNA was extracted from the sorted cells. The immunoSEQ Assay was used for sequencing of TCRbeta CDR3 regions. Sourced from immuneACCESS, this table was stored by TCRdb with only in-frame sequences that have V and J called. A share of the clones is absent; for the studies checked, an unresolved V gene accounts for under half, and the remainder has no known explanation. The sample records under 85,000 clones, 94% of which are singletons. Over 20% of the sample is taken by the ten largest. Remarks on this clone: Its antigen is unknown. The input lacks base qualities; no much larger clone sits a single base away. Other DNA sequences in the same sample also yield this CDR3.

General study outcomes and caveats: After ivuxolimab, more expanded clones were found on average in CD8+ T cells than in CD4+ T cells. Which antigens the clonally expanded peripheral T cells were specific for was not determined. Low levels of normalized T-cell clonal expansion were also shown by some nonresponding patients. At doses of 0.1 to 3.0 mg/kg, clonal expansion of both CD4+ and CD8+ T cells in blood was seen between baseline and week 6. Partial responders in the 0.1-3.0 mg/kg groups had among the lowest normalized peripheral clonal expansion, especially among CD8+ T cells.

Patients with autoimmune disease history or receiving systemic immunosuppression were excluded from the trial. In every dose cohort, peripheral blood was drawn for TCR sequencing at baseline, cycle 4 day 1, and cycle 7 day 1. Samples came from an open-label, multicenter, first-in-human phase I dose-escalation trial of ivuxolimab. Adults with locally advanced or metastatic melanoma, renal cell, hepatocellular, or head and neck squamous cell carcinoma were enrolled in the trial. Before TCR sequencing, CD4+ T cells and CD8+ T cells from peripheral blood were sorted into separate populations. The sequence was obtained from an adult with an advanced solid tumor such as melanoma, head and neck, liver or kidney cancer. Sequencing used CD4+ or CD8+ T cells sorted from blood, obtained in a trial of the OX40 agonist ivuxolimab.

The DNA sequence is as follows: TGTGCCAGTAGTATATCCGGGGGCAGCTACAATGAGCAGTTCTTC. Translation gives CASSISGGSYNEQFF. Rearrangement joined TRBV19 to TRBJ2-1; the D segment may tentatively be TRBD1 or TRBD2, each giving 6 matched bases. Reading the germline V gene (reference sequence) gives CDR1 LNHDA and CDR2 SQIVND. V gives up 2 bases and J gives up 3 bases, and the segment between their germline ends measures 11 bases. The CDR3 contains 15 residues, cysteine and phenylalanine counted. The retained sequence is limited to the CDR3, 45 bases, with the frame set at the first base.